What follows is one T cell receptor beta chain and its context. The antigen is not known. Germline V gene sequence: CDR1 SGDLS, CDR2 YYNGEE. The CDR3 runs 16 residues. The V and J ends lost 0 bases and 1 base respectively, with 13 bases between them. This entry belongs to a study of cytomegalovirus exposure and HLA in healthy donors. On the study more broadly: Earlier sequencing of approximately 200 million T cells yielded 120 million or so unique TCR beta sequences. Study results and limitations: Presence/absence comparisons presumed near-even sequencing depth among donors. A later analysis found TCR association rates differed by HLA locus, highest for DRB1 and lowest for HLA-C.

PCR used 60 Vbeta primers and 13 Jbeta primers. TCRdb's copy holds only in-frame clones and misses some; the assay was immunoSEQ multiplex PCR. The sample has some 110,000 clones; over 80% are singletons. This receptor was taken from a man aged 25-40 years in good health and CMV-seropositive. The chain combines TRBV9 with TRBJ1-1, with a possible D match to TRBD1 (5 bases). The sequenced material came from PBMCs. The CDR3 bases are TGTGCCAGCAGCGTAGGGGACTCTCAAGGGAACACTGAAGCTTTCTTT. This gives the protein CASSVGDSQGNTEAFF.